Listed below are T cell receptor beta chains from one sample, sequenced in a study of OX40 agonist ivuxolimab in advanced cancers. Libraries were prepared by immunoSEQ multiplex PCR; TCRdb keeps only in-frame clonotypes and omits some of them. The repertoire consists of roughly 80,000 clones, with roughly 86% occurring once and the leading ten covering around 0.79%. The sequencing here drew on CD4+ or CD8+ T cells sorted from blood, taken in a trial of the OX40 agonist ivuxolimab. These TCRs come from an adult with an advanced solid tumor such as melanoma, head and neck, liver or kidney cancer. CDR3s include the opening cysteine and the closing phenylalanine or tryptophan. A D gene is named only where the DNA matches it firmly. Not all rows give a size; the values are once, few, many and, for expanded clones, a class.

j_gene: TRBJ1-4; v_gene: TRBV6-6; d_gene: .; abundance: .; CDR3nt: TGTGCCAGCATGAGGGGGGGGGCAACTAATGAAAAACTGTTTTTT; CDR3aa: CASMRGGATNEKLFF
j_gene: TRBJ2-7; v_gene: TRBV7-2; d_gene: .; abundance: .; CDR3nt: TGTGCCAGCAGCTTAAGACAGAACTACGAGCAGTACTTC; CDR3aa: CASSLRQNYEQYF
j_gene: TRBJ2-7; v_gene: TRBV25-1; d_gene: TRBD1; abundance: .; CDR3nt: TGTGCCAGCAGTGACTCAGGACAGGGTTCCTACGAGCAGTACTTC; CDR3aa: CASSDSGQGSYEQYF
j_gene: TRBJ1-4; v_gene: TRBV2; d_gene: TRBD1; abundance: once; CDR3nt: TGTGCCAGCAGTGAAAGCGGGACAGGTCACAGGAGGGATGAAAAACTGTTTTTT; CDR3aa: CASSESGTGHRRDEKLFF
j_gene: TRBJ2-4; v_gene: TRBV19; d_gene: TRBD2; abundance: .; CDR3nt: TGTGCCAGTAGTATAGGGGAGGGAGGAAAAAACATTCAGTACTTC; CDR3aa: CASSIGEGGKNIQYF
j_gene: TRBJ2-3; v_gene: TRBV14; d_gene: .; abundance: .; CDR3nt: TGTGCCAGCAGCCAAGATGCCGGGGGTCAGAGCACAGATACGCAGTATTTT; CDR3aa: CASSQDAGGQSTDTQYF
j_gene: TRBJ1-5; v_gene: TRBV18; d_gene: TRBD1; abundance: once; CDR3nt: TGTGCCAGCTCCACCACGGACAGGCAGCCCCAGCATTTT; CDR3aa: CASSTTDRQPQHF
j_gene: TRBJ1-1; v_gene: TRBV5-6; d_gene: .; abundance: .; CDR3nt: TGTGCCAGCAGTATACCCCCGGGACTAAACACTGAAGCTTTCTTT; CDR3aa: CASSIPPGLNTEAFF
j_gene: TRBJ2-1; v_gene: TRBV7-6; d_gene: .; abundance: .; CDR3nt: TGTGCCAGCAGCCCGCTCGGCGGGGATGAGCAGTTCTTC; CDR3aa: CASSPLGGDEQFF
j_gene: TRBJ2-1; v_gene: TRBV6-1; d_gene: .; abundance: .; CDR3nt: TGTGCCAGCAGTGAAGCAGGAATCTACAATGAGCAGTTCTTC; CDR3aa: CASSEAGIYNEQFF
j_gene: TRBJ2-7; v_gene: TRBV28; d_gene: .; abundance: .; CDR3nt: TGTGCCAGCACCTACGGAGGGGCTTCCTACGAGCAGTACTTC; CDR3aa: CASTYGGASYEQYF
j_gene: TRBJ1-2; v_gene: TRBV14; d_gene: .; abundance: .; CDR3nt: TGTGCCAGCAGCCAGTGGAGTGGTGGCTACACCTTC; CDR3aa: CASSQWSGGYTF
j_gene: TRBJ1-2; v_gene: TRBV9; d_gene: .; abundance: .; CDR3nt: TGTGCCAGCAGCCGTGACGTCCCCGTCTATGGCTACACCTTC; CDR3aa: CASSRDVPVYGYTF
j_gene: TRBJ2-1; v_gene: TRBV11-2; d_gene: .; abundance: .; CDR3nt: TGTGCCACCGGGGACACCTCCTACAATGAGCAGTTCTTC; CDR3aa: CATGDTSYNEQFF
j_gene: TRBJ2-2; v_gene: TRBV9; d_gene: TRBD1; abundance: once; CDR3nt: TGTGCCAGCAGCGTAGGGGTAGGGGGCGACACCGGGGAGCTGTTTTTT; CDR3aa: CASSVGVGGDTGELFF
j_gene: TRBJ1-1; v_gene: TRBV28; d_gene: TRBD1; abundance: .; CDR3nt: TGTGCCAGCAGTCCTCCGGGACAGGTCCCGCCTGAAGCTTTCTTT; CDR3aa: CASSPPGQVPPEAFF
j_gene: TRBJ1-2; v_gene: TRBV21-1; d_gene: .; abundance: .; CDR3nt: TGTGCCAGCAGCAAGAGTCCGGGGACCTATGGCTACACCTTC; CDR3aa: CASSKSPGTYGYTF
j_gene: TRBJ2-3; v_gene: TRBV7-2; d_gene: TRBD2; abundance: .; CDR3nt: TGTGCCAGCAGCTACGGACTAGACACAGATACGCAGTATTTT; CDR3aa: CASSYGLDTDTQYF
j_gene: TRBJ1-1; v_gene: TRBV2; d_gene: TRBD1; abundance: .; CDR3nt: TGTGCCAGCAGGGAGGGGGCATACACTGAAGCTTTCTTT; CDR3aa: CASREGAYTEAFF
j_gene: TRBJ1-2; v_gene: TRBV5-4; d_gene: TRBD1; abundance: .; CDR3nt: TGTGCCAGCAGCTCCGAAACAGGGGACCTTAACTATGGCTACACCTTC; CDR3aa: CASSSETGDLNYGYTF
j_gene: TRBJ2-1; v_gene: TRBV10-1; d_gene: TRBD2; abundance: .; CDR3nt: TGCGCCAGCAGTGCCACGGGGGGTTACAATGAGCAGTTCTTC; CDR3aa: CASSATGGYNEQFF
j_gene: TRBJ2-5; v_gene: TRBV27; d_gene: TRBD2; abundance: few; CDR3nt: TGTGCCAGCAGTTCCGGGGGGGCGGGGGAGACCCAGTACTTC; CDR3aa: CASSSGGAGETQYF
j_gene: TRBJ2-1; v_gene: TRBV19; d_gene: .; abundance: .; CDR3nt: TGTGCCAGCGAAAACAGGGTTTACAATGAGCAGTTCTTC; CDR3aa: CASENRVYNEQFF
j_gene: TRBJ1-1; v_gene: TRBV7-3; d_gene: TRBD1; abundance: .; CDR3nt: TGTGCCAGCAGCATGGACAGGGGCACTGAAGCTTTCTTT; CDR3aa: CASSMDRGTEAFF
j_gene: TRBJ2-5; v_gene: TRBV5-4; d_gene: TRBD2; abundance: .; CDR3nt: TGTGCCAGCAGCTTGAACCTAGCGGAAGAGACCCAGTACTTC; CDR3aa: CASSLNLAEETQYF
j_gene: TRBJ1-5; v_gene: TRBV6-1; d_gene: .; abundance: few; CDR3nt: TGTGCCAGTGAGGGGGTCCGCGGACAGCCCCAGCATTTT; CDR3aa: CASEGVRGQPQHF
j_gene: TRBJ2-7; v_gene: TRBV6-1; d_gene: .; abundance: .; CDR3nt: TGTGCCAGCAGTCCCAGACAGGGAGGGTACGAGCAGTACTTC; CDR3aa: CASSPRQGGYEQYF